The subject of this entry is one TCR beta chain. This CDR3 contains 14 residues. Looked up from germline, CDR1 is GTSNPN and CDR2 is SVGIG (reference sequence). V lost 3 bases and J lost 1, with 11 bases in between. The data belong to a study of CD8 T cells in Susac syndrome. The RNA input was roughly 0.45 to 1 ug, and it was reverse transcribed with random hexamers. One entry per CDR3 protein, called by TCRdb with MiXCR from the immunoSEQ multiplex PCR reads. The data show 100,000 to 150,000 distinct CDR3 sequences, with around 80% seen just once and 0.45% to 0.65% held by the top ten. This TCR was recovered from a human donor with multiple sclerosis. The chain joins TRBV30 to TRBJ2-3, with D tentatively TRBD2 (5 bases). Sequencing was carried out using CD8+ T cells from PBMCs. The CDR3, as DNA: TGTGCCTGGAGAGAGGTCGGGGGCACAGATACGCAGTATTTT. It yields the protein CAWREVGGTDTQYF. Full variable domain (remainder filled in from reference TRBV30 and TRBJ2-3): SQTIHQWPATLVQPVGSPLSLECTVEGTSNPNLYWYRQAAGRGLQLLFYSVGIGQISSEVPQNLSASRPQDRQFILSSKKLLLSDSGFYLCAWREVGGTDTQYFGPGTRLTVL.